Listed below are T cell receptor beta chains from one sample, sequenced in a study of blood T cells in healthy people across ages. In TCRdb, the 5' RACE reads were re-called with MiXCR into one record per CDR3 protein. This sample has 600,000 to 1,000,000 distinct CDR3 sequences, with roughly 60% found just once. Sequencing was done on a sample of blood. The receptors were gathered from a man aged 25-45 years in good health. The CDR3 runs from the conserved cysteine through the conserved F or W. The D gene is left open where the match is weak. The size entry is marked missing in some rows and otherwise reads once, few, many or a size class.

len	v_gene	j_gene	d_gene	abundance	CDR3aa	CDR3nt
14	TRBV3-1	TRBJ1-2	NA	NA	CASSPGDVNDGYTF	TGTGCCAGCAGCCCAGGGGATGTCAACGATGGCTACACCTTC
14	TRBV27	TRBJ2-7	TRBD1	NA	CASSLDRGRLEQYF	TGTGCCAGCAGTTTAGACAGGGGGCGTCTCGAGCAGTACTTC
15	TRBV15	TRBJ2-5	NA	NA	CATSRAGARGETQYF	TGTGCCACCAGCAGAGCAGGGGCACGAGGAGAGACCCAGTACTTC
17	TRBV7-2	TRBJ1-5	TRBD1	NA	CASSRDRGSLSNQPQHF	TGTGCCAGCTCTCGGGACAGGGGCAGCTTAAGCAATCAGCCCCAGCATTTT
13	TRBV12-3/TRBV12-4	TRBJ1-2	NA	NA	CASSWAGVYGYTF	TGTGCCAGCAGTTGGGCAGGGGTCTATGGCTACACCTTC
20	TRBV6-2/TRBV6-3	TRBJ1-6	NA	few	CASSYSGQAGSSAAWGALHF	TGTGCCAGCAGTTACTCAGGCCAGGCAGGGTCGTCAGCGGCCTGGGGGGCCCTCCACTTT
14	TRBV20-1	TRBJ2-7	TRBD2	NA	CSSDLAGDPYEQYF	TGCAGCTCAGATCTAGCGGGAGATCCCTACGAGCAGTACTTC
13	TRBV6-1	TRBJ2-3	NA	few	CAAEGTRTDTQYF	TGTGCCGCCGAAGGGACGCGCACAGATACGCAGTATTTT
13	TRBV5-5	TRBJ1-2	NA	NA	CASSLAPTDGYTF	TGTGCCAGCAGCTTGGCCCCGACAGACGGCTACACCTTC
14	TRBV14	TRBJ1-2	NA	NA	CASSQLGQIYGYTF	TGTGCCAGCAGCCAACTAGGACAGATCTATGGCTACACCTTC
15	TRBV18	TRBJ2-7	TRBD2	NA	CASSPSSGLAFKQYF	TGTGCCAGCTCACCTTCCTCTGGACTAGCTTTCAAGCAGTACTTC
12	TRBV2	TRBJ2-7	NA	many	CASSADSYEQYF	TGTGCCAGCAGTGCAGACTCCTACGAGCAGTACTTC
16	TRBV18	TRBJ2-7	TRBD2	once	CASSPPVAGGSYEQYF	TGTGCCAGCTCACCACCAGTAGCGGGGGGCTCCTACGAGCAGTACTTC
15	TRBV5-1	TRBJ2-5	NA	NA	CASGTIGARQETQYF	TGCGCCAGCGGAACGATAGGAGCCCGTCAAGAGACCCAGTACTTC
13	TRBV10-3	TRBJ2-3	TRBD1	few	CAIGGTGRDTQYF	TGTGCCATCGGAGGGACAGGGAGAGATACGCAGTATTTT
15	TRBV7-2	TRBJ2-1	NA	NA	CASSLARQFYNEQFF	TGTGCCAGCAGCTTAGCCCGACAGTTCTACAATGAGCAGTTCTTC
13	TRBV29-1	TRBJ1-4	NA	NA	CSVGSGSGEKLFF	TGCAGCGTTGGTTCTGGGAGTGGTGAAAAACTGTTTTTT
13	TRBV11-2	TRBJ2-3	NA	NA	CVSSPSGTDTQYF	TGTGTCAGCAGCCCGAGCGGGACAGATACGCAGTATTTT
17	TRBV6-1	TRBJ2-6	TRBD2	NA	CASTSQAGGTGANVLTF	TGTGCCAGCACCTCACAGGCGGGGGGCACTGGGGCCAACGTCCTGACTTTC
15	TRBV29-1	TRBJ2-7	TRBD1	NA	CSVEDPNRGAYEQYF	TGCAGCGTTGAAGATCCCAACAGGGGGGCCTACGAGCAGTACTTC
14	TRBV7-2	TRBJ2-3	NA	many	CASSLDAITDTQYF	TGTGCCAGCAGCTTAGATGCCATCACAGATACGCAGTATTTT
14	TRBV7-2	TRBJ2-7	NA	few	CASSLDPGTYEQYF	TGTGCCAGCAGCTTAGATCCAGGGACCTACGAGCAGTACTTC
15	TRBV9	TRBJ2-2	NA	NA	CASSADWKNTGELFF	TGTGCCAGCAGCGCGGACTGGAAGAACACCGGGGAGCTGTTTTTT
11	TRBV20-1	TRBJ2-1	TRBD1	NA	CSPGQGNEQFF	TGCAGCCCCGGACAGGGCAATGAGCAGTTCTTC
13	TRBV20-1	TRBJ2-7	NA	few	CSASEGQFYEQYF	TGCAGTGCCTCCGAGGGACAATTTTACGAGCAGTACTTC
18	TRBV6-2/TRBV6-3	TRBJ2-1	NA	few	CASSYGPSSESSYNEQFF	TGTGCCAGCAGTTACGGACCCTCTAGCGAGAGCTCCTACAATGAGCAGTTCTTC
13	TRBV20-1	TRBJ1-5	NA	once	CSASPGLDQPQHF	TGCAGTGCTAGTCCCGGTCTCGATCAGCCCCAGCATTTT
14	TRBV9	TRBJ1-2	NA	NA	CASSVDGTAYGYTF	TGTGCCAGCAGCGTAGATGGCACGGCCTATGGCTACACCTTC
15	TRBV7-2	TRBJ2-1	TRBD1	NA	CASSLGTESYNEQFF	TGTGCCAGCAGCTTGGGGACAGAATCCTACAATGAGCAGTTCTTC
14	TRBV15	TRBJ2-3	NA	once	CATSRGGSADTQYF	TGTGCCACCAGCAGGGGGGGTTCCGCAGATACGCAGTATTTT
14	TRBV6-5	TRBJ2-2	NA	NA	CASSYSVNTGELFF	TGTGCCAGCAGTTACTCAGTGAACACCGGGGAGCTGTTTTTT
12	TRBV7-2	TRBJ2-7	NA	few	CASSSHSYEQYF	TGTGCCAGCAGCTCTCATTCCTACGAGCAGTACTTC
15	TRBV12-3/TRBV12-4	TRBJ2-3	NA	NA	CASGMGGTSTDTQYF	TGTGCCAGCGGCATGGGGGGTACCTCCACAGATACGCAGTATTTT
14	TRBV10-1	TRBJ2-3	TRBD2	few	CASSESTSGDTQYF	TGCGCCAGCAGTGAGTCGACTAGCGGGGATACGCAGTATTTT